This is a list of T cell receptor beta chains from one sample in a study of shared clonotypes between healthy human individuals. Profiling relied on immunoSEQ multiplex PCR, and the TCRdb table lists in-frame clones only, not all of them. The sample includes about 470,000 clones, about four fifths of them seen just once. The sample comprised PBMCs. These receptors came from a woman aged 40 to 55 in good health. Some clones in this sample may be carry-over from other donors' samples. Each CDR3 is given with its conserved first and last residue. The D gene is left open where the match is weak. Expanded clones get a size class; other rows say once, few or many, or leave the size out.

cdr3_nt	cdr3_aa	v_call	j_call	d_call	clone_size
TGTGCCAGCAGTTTACTGGCAGGCAACACTGGGGAGCAGTACTTC	CASSLLAGNTGEQYF	TRBV27	TRBJ2-7	-	-
TGTGCCAGCAGTTACACCAGGGAAGCTTTCTTT	CASSYTREAFF	TRBV28	TRBJ1-1	-	-
TGTGCCATCGGGCTAGCGGGAGATACTCAGGATCAGTACTTC	CAIGLAGDTQDQYF	TRBV10-3	TRBJ2-7	TRBD2	-
TGTGCCAGCAGTTACTTCGGAAAGCAGTACTTC	CASSYFGKQYF	TRBV6-5	TRBJ2-7	-	-
TGTGCCAGCAGCGGAAGTGGACAGGAAAGTCAGCCCCAGCATTTT	CASSGSGQESQPQHF	TRBV9	TRBJ1-5	TRBD1	-
TGTGCCAGCTCACCACTGGCTGAGGGACCGAATGGCTACACCTTC	CASSPLAEGPNGYTF	TRBV18	TRBJ1-2	-	-
TGTGCCAGCAGTGACCTTAGTGGGGCCAACGTCCTGACTTTC	CASSDLSGANVLTF	TRBV6-4	TRBJ2-6	-	-
TGTGCCAGCAGCCCGCTAGCGCGAGTAAGCTCCTACGAGCAGTACTTC	CASSPLARVSSYEQYF	TRBV11-2	TRBJ2-7	-	many
TGTGCCAGCAGTTATAGGACGTACCGCACAGATACGCAGTATTTT	CASSYRTYRTDTQYF	TRBV27	TRBJ2-3	-	once
TGTGCCGCCTCCGACAGGGCCAATGAGCAGTTCTTC	CAASDRANEQFF	TRBV10-3	TRBJ2-1	TRBD1	few
TGTGCCAGCAGTTCTGGGCAGGGAATTCACGGCTACACCTTC	CASSSGQGIHGYTF	TRBV28	TRBJ1-2	-	-
TGTGCCAGCAGCTTAGCAACTAGCGGGAGCTCCTACAATGAGCAGTTCTTC	CASSLATSGSSYNEQFF	TRBV13	TRBJ2-1	TRBD2	-
TGTGCCAGCAGCGTAGCCATTTACACAGATACGCAGTATTTT	CASSVAIYTDTQYF	TRBV9	TRBJ2-3	-	-
TGCGCCAGCAGCCAAGGTGTCTGGGGAGCGGGTGAGCAGTTCTTC	CASSQGVWGAGEQFF	TRBV4-1	TRBJ2-1	-	many
TGTGCCAGCAGCCCATTGGGACGGGGAATGAACACTGAAGCTTTCTTT	CASSPLGRGMNTEAFF	TRBV21-1	TRBJ1-1	-	-
TGTGCCAGCAGTGAGGGCAGGGACACAGATACGCAGTATTTT	CASSEGRDTDTQYF	TRBV6-4	TRBJ2-3	-	-
TGTGCCAGCGATTTTATGGCCGGGGAGCTGTTTTTT	CASDFMAGELFF	TRBV2	TRBJ2-2	-	-
TGTGCCAGCAGCGCCGAGGCAGGATTCGGTACGCAGTATTTT	CASSAEAGFGTQYF	TRBV9	TRBJ2-3	-	-
TGTGCCAGCAGCCTGGACAGGGTGTTGGGAAACTCGGGTGGCTACACCTTC	CASSLDRVLGNSGGYTF	TRBV7-9	TRBJ1-2	TRBD1	-
TGCGCCAGCAGCCAAAGCCCCCTTGGGGAAAAACTGTTTTTT	CASSQSPLGEKLFF	TRBV4-1	TRBJ1-4	-	-
TGCGCCAGCAGTCATCGGACAGGGGATGGCTCTGGAAACACCATATATTTT	CASSHRTGDGSGNTIYF	TRBV23-1	TRBJ1-3	TRBD1	-
TGTGCCAGCAGATTTCGAGGGCCCTACGAGCAGTACTTC	CASRFRGPYEQYF	TRBV6-5	TRBJ2-7	-	-
TGTGCCAGCACCCCGGACAGAGGAGAGACCCAGTACTTC	CASTPDRGETQYF	TRBV6-1	TRBJ2-5	-	-
TGTGCCAGCAGCCCCCGGACAGGGGAGGGCGAGCAGTACTTC	CASSPRTGEGEQYF	TRBV5-5	TRBJ2-7	TRBD1	-
TGTGCCAGCAGCTTAGGGCTGGGAGATACGCAGTATTTT	CASSLGLGDTQYF	TRBV11-3	TRBJ2-3	-	-
TGTGCCAGCAGCTTAGAGAATAGCGGAACAGATACGCAGTATTTT	CASSLENSGTDTQYF	TRBV7-3	TRBJ2-3	-	-
TGTGCCAGCAGCTTAGTAAGCACCGGGGAGCTGTTTTTT	CASSLVSTGELFF	TRBV7-2	TRBJ2-2	-	-
TGTGCCAGCAAGGCCGGGACAGCTAATTCACCCCTCCACTTT	CASKAGTANSPLHF	TRBV6-1	TRBJ1-6	TRBD1	-
TGTGCCAGCAGGCTACAGGATAGGACTGAAGCTTTCTTT	CASRLQDRTEAFF	TRBV6-1	TRBJ1-1	-	-
TGTGCCAGCAGTGAAATAACAGGGTATGGCTACACCTTC	CASSEITGYGYTF	TRBV2	TRBJ1-2	-	-
TGTGCCTGGAGACGGCCGGGGACTGTTACTAATGAAAAACTGTTTTTT	CAWRRPGTVTNEKLFF	TRBV30	TRBJ1-4	-	-
TGTGCCAGTTATGGCCCATCGGGGGGCGAGCAGTACTTC	CASYGPSGGEQYF	TRBV5-5	TRBJ2-7	TRBD2	-
TGTGCCAGCAGCTTGACAGGGAACACCGGGGAGCTGTTTTTT	CASSLTGNTGELFF	TRBV7-9	TRBJ2-2	-	once
TGTGCCAGCAGCTCGGGGACTAGCGCGGCTTATGAGCAGTTCTTC	CASSSGTSAAYEQFF	TRBV11-2	TRBJ2-1	TRBD2	-
TGTGCCTGGGGGTTAGGGGATACGCAGTATTTT	CAWGLGDTQYF	TRBV30	TRBJ2-3	-	-
TGTGCCAGCAGTGAAAGTGGCACGGGGGATACGCAGTATTTT	CASSESGTGDTQYF	TRBV6-1	TRBJ2-3	-	-
TGTGCCTGGAGTCTCCAGGGGAACTATGGCTACACCTTC	CAWSLQGNYGYTF	TRBV30	TRBJ1-2	-	few
TGCGCCAGCAAAGGGCAGTCTAATGAAAAACTGTTTTTT	CASKGQSNEKLFF	TRBV10-1	TRBJ1-4	-	-
TGTGCCAGCAGCGATCGGACAAATCAAGAGACCCAGTACTTC	CASSDRTNQETQYF	TRBV5-4	TRBJ2-5	-	-
TGTGCCAGCAGCTTACAACAGGGGGCCTACGAGCAGTACTTC	CASSLQQGAYEQYF	TRBV7-6	TRBJ2-7	TRBD1	-
TGTGCCAGCAGTGCCTCCGGAAGAAACTCCTACAATGAGCAGTTCTTC	CASSASGRNSYNEQFF	TRBV9	TRBJ2-1	-	-
TGTGCCAGCAGCCAAGCAACAGCGGGAGGAGGGGACGATACGCAGTATTTT	CASSQATAGGGDDTQYF	TRBV4-2	TRBJ2-3	TRBD2	-
TGTGCCAGCAGCGGACGAGGGGGAGAGACTGAAGCTTTCTTT	CASSGRGGETEAFF	TRBV7-9	TRBJ1-1	-	-
TGTGCCAGCAGCCCACCGAGACAGGGGGCTGGAAATGAGCAGTTCTTC	CASSPPRQGAGNEQFF	TRBV5-4	TRBJ2-1	TRBD1	-
TGCGCCAGCAGCCAAGATCTGCCTAGCGGGAGGCGCTACGAGCAGTACTTC	CASSQDLPSGRRYEQYF	TRBV4-3	TRBJ2-7	TRBD2	-
TGTGCCAGCAGTCGGAGTTTTAACACTGAAGCTTTCTTT	CASSRSFNTEAFF	TRBV6-4	TRBJ1-1	-	-
TGCGCCAGCAGTCAATCACAGGGGGCAAAAGTTTATGGCTACACCTTC	CASSQSQGAKVYGYTF	TRBV23-1	TRBJ1-2	TRBD1	-
TGTGCCAGCAGAGGACAGCCCGGGGAGCTGTTTTTT	CASRGQPGELFF	TRBV6-1	TRBJ2-2	-	-
TGTGCCTGGAGTAGGGGCCACGAGCAGTACTTC	CAWSRGHEQYF	TRBV30	TRBJ2-7	-	-
TGTGCCAGCAGCTTACTCTCAGCCAAAAACATTCAGTACTTC	CASSLLSAKNIQYF	TRBV11-2	TRBJ2-4	-	-
TGTGCCAGTAGGGGTTCTGGCTATGGCTACACCTTC	CASRGSGYGYTF	TRBV28	TRBJ1-2	-	-
TGTGCCAGCAGCCAAGTTGTAGGGACAGGGTTAGGCTACACCTTC	CASSQVVGTGLGYTF	TRBV4-2	TRBJ1-2	TRBD1	-
TGTGCCAGCAGCTCAAAACCTTACAGGGGGCGGCGGAACACTGAAGCTTTCTTT	CASSSKPYRGRRNTEAFF	TRBV5-7	TRBJ1-1	TRBD1	-